This T cell receptor beta chain emerged from a study of OX40 agonist ivuxolimab in advanced cancers. This clone is a singleton in its sample. The CDR3 length is 15 residues. Germline-derived CDR1 and CDR2 are SGHRS and YFSETQ. The V segment lost 5 bases and the J segment 8 bases; nucleotides outside the gene matches: 11. Some clones are missing from TCRdb's copy, which holds only in-frame ones; the method was immunoSEQ multiplex PCR. The sample carries under 20,000 clones, approximately 90% recorded once. The sequence was obtained from an adult with an advanced solid tumor such as melanoma, head and neck, liver or kidney cancer. This specimen consisted of CD4+ or CD8+ T cells sorted from blood, obtained in a trial of the OX40 agonist ivuxolimab. The chain has TRBV5-1 and TRBJ2-1; TRBD2 matches at 9 bases. The CDR3 loop is CASSPGAGGPYEQFF. The CDR3 region has the DNA TGCGCCAGCAGTCCTGGGGCGGGGGGGCCCTATGAGCAGTTCTTC.